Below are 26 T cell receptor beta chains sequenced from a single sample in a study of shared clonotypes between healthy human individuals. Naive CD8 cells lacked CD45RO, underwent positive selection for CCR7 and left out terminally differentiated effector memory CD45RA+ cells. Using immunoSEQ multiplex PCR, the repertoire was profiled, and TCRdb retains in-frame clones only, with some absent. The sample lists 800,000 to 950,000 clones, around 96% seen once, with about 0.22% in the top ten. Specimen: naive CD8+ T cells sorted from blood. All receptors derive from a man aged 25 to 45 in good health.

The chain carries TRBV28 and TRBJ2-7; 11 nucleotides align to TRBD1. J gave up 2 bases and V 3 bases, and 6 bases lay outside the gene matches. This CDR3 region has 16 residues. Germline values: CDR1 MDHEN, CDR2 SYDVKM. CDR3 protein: CASSFSRDRGAYEQYF. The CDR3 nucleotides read TGTGCCAGCAGTTTTTCCCGGGACAGGGGGGCCTACGAGCAGTACTTC.

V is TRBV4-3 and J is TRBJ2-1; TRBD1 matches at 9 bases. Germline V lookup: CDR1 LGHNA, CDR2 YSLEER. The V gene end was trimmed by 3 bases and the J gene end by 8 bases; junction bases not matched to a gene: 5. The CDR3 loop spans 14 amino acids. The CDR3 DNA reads TGCGCCAGCAGCCAGCTACGGACAGGGGATGAGCAGTTCTTC. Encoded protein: CASSQLRTGDEQFF.

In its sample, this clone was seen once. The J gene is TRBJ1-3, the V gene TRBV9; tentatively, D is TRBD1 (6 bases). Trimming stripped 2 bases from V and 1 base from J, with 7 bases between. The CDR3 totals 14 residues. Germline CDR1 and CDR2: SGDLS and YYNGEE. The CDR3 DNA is TGTGCCAGCAGCGTCAGGGGATCTGGAAACACCATATATTTT. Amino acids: CASSVRGSGNTIYF. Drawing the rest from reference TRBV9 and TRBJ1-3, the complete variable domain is DSGVTQTPKHLITATGQRVTLRCSPRSGDLSVYWYQQSLDQGLQFLIQYYNGEERAKGNILERFSAQQFPDLHSELNLSSLELGDSALYFCASSVRGSGNTIYFGEGSWLTVV.

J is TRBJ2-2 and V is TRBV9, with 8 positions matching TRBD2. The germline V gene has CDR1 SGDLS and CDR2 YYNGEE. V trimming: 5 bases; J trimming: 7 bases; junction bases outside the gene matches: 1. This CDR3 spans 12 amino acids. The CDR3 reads CASRGLVGELFF. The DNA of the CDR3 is TGTGCCAGCAGGGGACTAGTCGGGGAGCTGTTTTTT.

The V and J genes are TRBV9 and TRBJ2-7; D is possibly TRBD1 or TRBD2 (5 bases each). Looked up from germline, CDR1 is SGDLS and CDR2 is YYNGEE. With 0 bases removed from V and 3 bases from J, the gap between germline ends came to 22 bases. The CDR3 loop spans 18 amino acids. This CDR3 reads CASSVGFRVGDFFYEQYF. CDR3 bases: TGTGCCAGCAGCGTAGGATTCCGGGTGGGGGATTTCTTCTACGAGCAGTACTTC.

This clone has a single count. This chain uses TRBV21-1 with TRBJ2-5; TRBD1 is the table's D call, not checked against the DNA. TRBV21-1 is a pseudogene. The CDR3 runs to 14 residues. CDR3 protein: CASSKTGYIETQYF. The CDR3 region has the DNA TGTGCCAGCAGCAAAACAGGGTATATCGAGACCCAGTACTTC.

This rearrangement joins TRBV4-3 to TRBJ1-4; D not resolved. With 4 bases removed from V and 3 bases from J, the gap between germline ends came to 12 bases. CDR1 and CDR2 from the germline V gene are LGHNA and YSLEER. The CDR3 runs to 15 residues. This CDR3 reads CASSPRASANEKLFF. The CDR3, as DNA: TGCGCCAGCAGCCCTCGGGCGTCAGCTAATGAAAAACTGTTTTTT.

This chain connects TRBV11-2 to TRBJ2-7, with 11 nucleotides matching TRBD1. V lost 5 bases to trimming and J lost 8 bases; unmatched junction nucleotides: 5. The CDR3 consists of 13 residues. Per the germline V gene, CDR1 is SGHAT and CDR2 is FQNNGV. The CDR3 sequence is CASSRTGGAQQYF. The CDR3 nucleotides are TGTGCCAGCAGCCGGACAGGGGGCGCCCAGCAGTACTTC.

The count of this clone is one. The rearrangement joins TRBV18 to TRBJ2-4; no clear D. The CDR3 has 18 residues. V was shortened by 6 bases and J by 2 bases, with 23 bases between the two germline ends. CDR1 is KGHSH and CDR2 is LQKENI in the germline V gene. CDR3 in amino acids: CASSVFSRPTLTKNIQYF. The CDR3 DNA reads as TGTGCCAGCTCCGTATTTTCGAGGCCCACATTAACCAAAAACATTCAGTACTTC.

CDR3 nucleotides: TGCAGCGTTGAAGATTTATACACCGGGGAGCTGTTTTTT. Its translation is CSVEDLYTGELFF. The gene calls are TRBV29-1 and TRBJ2-2; D is unclear. Trimming pared 0 bases from V and 3 bases from J, leaving 5 bases between. Germline CDR1 SQVTM, CDR2 ANQGSEA. The CDR3 loop spans 13 amino acids.

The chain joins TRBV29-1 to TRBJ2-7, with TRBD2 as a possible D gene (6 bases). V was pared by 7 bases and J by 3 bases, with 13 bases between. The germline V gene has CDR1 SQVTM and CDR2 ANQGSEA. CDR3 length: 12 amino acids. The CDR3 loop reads CSGGGNIYEQYF. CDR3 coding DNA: TGCAGCGGTGGGGGGAACATCTACGAGCAGTACTTC.

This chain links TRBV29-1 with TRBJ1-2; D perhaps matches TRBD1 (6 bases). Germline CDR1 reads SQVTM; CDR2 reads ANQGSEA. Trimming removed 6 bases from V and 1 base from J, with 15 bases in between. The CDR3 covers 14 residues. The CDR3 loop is CSVDPGTYNYGYTF. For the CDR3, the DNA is TGCAGCGTCGACCCGGGGACATATAACTATGGCTACACCTTC.

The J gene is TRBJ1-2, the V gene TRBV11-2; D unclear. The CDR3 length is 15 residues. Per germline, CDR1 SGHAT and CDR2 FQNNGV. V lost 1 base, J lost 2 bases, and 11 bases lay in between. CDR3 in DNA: TGTGCCAGCAGCTTAGTGTCGGGAACAAACTATGGCTACACCTTC. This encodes CASSLVSGTNYGYTF.

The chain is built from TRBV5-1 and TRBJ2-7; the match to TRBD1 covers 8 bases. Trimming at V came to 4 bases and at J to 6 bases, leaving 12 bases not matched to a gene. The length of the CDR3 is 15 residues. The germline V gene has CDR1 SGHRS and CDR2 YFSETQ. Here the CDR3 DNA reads TGCGCCAGCAGCAATGGACAGGGCCGCTTTCGCGAGCAGTACTTC. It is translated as CASSNGQGRFREQYF.

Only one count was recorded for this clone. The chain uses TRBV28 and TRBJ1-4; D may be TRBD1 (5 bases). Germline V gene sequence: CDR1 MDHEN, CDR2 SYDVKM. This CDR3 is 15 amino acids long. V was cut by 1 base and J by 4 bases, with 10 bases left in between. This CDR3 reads CASSLSGAFNEKLFF. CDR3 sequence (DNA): TGTGCCAGCAGTTTATCTGGGGCATTTAATGAAAAACTGTTTTTT.

The CDR3 here is CASSLGQGSGELFF. DNA for the CDR3: TGTGCCAGCAGTTTGGGGCAGGGGTCCGGGGAGCTGTTTTTT. J is TRBJ2-2 and V is TRBV6-5, with D possibly being TRBD1 (6 bases). The CDR3 sequence is 14 residues long. Germline CDR1 reads MNHEY; CDR2 reads SVGAGI. The ends were cut back, 4 bases at V and 6 bases at J, with 12 bases in the middle.

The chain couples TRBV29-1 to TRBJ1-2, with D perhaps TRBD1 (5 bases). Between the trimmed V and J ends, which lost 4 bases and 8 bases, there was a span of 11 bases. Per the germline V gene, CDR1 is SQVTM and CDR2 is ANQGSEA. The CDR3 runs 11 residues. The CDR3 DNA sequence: TGCAGCGTTGGATCCGGGGACGGCTACACCTTC. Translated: CSVGSGDGYTF.

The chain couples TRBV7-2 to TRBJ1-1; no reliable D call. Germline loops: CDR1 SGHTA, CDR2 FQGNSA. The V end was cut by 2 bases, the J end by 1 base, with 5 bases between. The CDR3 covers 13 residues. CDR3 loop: CASSLNRNTEAFF. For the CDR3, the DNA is TGTGCCAGCAGCTTAAACAGGAACACTGAAGCTTTCTTT.

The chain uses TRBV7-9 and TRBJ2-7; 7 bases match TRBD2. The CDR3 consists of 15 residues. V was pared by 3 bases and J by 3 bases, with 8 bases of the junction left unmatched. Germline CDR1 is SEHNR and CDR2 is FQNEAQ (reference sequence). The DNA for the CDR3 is TGTGCCAGCAGCTTCTGGACTAGTTCGGGCTACGAGCAGTACTTC. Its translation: CASSFWTSSGYEQYF.

Here the CDR3 DNA reads TGTGCCAGCAGCTCTATCCGACAGGCCCCTGAAGAGACCCAGTACTTC. Translated: CASSSIRQAPEETQYF. This sequence joins TRBV7-9 and TRBJ2-5, with a possible D match to TRBD1 (6 bases). Trimming took 4 bases from V and 3 from J, leaving 18 bases between them. Per the germline V gene, CDR1 is SEHNR and CDR2 is FQNEAQ (reference sequence). The length of the CDR3 is 16 residues.

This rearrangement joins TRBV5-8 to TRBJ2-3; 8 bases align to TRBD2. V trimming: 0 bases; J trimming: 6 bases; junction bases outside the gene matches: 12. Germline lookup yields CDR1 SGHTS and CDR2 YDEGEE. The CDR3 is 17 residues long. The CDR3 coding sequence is TGTGCCAGCAGCTTGGGGGGCGCGGGAGGCCCCCCGGATACGCAGTATTTT. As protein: CASSLGGAGGPPDTQYF.

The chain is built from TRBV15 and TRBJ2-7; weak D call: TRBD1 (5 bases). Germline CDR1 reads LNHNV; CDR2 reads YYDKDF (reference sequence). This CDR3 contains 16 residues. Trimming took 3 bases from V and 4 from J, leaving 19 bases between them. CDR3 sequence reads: CATSRSHQGEDYEQYF. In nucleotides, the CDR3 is TGTGCCACCAGCAGGTCACATCAGGGTGAGGATTACGAGCAGTACTTC.

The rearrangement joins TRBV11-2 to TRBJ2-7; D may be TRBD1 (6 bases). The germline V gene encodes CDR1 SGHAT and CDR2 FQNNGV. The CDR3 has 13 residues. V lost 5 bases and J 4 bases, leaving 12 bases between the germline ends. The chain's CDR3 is CASSQGHRYEQYF. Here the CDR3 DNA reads TGTGCCAGCAGCCAGGGACACCGATACGAGCAGTACTTC.

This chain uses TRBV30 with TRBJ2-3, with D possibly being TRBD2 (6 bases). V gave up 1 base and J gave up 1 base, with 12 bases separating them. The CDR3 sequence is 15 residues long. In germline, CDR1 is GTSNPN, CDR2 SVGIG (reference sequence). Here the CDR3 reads CAWSEGTGGTDTQYF. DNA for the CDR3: TGTGCCTGGAGTGAGGGGACGGGGGGCACAGATACGCAGTATTTT.

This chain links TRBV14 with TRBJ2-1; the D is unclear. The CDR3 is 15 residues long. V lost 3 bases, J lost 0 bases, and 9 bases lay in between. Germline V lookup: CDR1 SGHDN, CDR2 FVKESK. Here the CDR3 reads CASSHGSTSYNEQFF. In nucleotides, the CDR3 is TGTGCCAGCAGCCATGGTTCAACCTCCTACAATGAGCAGTTCTTC.

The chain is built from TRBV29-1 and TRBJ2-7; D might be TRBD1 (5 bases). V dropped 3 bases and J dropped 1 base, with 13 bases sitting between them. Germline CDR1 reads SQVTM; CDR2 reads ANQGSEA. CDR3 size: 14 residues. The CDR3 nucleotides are TGCAGCGTTGAGAGCACAGGACCATCCTACGAGCAGTACTTC. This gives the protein CSVESTGPSYEQYF.